The rows below give T cell receptor beta chains drawn from one sample of a study of T-cell memory formation after mild COVID-19. From the 5' RACE reads, TCRdb called clonotypes with MiXCR, one entry per CDR3 protein. The sample carries 300,000 to 400,000 distinct CDR3 sequences, under 30% recorded once. Sequencing was carried out using PBMCs or a T cell subset sorted from them (not recorded which). The receptors derive from an adult woman who had mild COVID-19 (a few samples of this study predate the infection). Cell type and time point are not known. The conserved cysteine and the conserved F or W are not part of the CDR3 here. Each record gives: V gene, CDR3 protein.

TRBV19 ASSMVGSGAF
TRBV5-5 ASSLGAVSGRY
TRBV9 ASSREGQAETQY
TRBV12-3/TRBV12-4 ASSPGPPNDEQY
TRBV9 ASSPSTGTDTQY
TRBV4-2 ASSQSGGRLQETQY
TRBV24-1 ATSDVDSATDTQY
TRBV15 ATSRDSQETQY
TRBV12-3/TRBV12-4 ASSPTGFSYEQY
TRBV12-3/TRBV12-4 ASSPDRVETQY
TRBV7-9 ASSLSPGQGDYEQY
TRBV11-3 ASSLVAGGRNEQF
TRBV9 ASSPGQGHQPQH
TRBV11-1 ASSFGTDSYNEQF
TRBV2 ASSETAGGPYEQY
TRBV7-9 ASADRTYEQY
TRBV4-3 ASSQEGGRGLETQY
TRBV14 ASSPYYNEQF
TRBV7-2 ASSLLFLGEQY
TRBV5-1 ASSSDSPNEKLF
TRBV7-2 ASSLGAGTNTGELF
TRBV12-3/TRBV12-4 ASSSGQASYEQY
TRBV5-1 ASSLAPDGQANYGYT
TRBV7-9 ASGIEAPQH
TRBV12-3/TRBV12-4 ASSLSAGLQETQY
TRBV3-1 ASSQRGERAIYNEQF
TRBV6-5 ASRDDRDPRYGYT
TRBV7-9 ASSWPGTGELF
TRBV19 ASSIRENTEAF
TRBV11-2 ASSLGGLAPNEQF
TRBV2 ASSEASSPNNEQF
TRBV5-5 ASSFQIQGQETQY
TRBV19 ASSTRGRAVDYT
TRBV30 AWSVRFGGGTEAF
TRBV24-1 ATSDYGTSASNEQF
TRBV12-3/TRBV12-4 ASSLPPGLSGNTIY
TRBV7-9 ASSLMGETQY
TRBV7-9 ASSLLQSNSGNTIY